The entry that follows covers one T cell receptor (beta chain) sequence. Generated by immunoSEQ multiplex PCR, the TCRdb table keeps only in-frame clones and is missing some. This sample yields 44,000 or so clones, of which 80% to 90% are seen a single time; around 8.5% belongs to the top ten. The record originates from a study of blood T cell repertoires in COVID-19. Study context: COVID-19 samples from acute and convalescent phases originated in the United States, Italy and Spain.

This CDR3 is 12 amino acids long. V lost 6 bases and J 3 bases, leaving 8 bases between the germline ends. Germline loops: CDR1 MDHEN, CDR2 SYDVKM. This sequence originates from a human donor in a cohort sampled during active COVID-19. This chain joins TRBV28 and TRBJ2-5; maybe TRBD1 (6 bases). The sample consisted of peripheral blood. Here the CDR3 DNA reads TGTGCCAGCAGACAGGGTAAAGAGACCCAGTACTTC. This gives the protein CASRQGKETQYF.